This note documents a single T cell receptor beta chain sequence. The sample originates from a study of human T cells and chemical hapten exposure. Germline CDR1 SGHTA, CDR2 FQGNSA. V was pared by 1 base and J by 0 bases, with 12 bases between. The CDR3 is 17 residues long. Specified time point: patch test 1, 2 weeks after DPC sensitization. Documented treatment: therapeutic diphenylcyclopropenone sensitization with weekly scalp DPC. MiXCR, applied by TCRdb to the RACE reads, yields one record per CDR3 protein. The sample gives nearly 350,000 distinct CDR3 sequences, about 7% of which show up once; 8.4% is in the top ten.

The V call is TRBV7-2, the J call TRBJ2-2; TRBD1 or TRBD2 may be the D gene (5 bases each). The starting material was whole blood, obtained in connection with sensitization to the hapten diphenylcyclopropenone (DPC). The source is a woman in her late teens or twenties with alopecia areata. Some clones in this sample may be carry-over from other donors' samples. CDR3 bases: TGTGCCAGCAGCTTAGTTTCCCAGGGAGCGAACACCGGGGAGCTGTTTTTT. It encodes CASSLVSQGANTGELFF.